These T cell receptor beta chains were read from a single sample in a study of PD-L1 blockade in urothelial cancer. TCRdb keeps only in-frame clones here, not all; method: immunoSEQ multiplex PCR. The repertoire holds 72,000 or so clones, with roughly 86% as singletons. The sequencing here drew on PBMCs, taken around atezolizumab (anti-PD-L1) treatment. Receptor source: a man aged 55 to 70 with urothelial cancer. Each CDR3 is given with its conserved first and last residue. Each record gives: J gene, V gene, D gene, clone size, CDR3 DNA, CDR3 protein. The D gene is left open where the match is weak. Clone size is stated in some rows and not others, as once, few, many or a class when expanded.

TRBJ2-2	TRBV29-1	.	once	TGCAGCGTTGACCGCTCCTATCTCCCCGGGGAGCTGTTTTTT	CSVDRSYLPGELFF
TRBJ2-2	TRBV10-2	TRBD1	.	TGCGCCAGCAGTGAGACCTGGGACAGGAGAAACACCGGGGAGCTGTTTTTT	CASSETWDRRNTGELFF
TRBJ2-7	TRBV5-8	.	.	TGTGCCAGCAGCTCGGGACGAAGGGGGTTCTCCTACGAGCAGTACTTC	CASSSGRRGFSYEQYF
TRBJ1-4	TRBV6-6	.	.	TGTGCCAGCAGTTACACCGGGCAGGGTAATGAAAAACTGTTTTTT	CASSYTGQGNEKLFF
TRBJ1-5	TRBV5-1	.	.	TGCGCCAGCAGCTTCGACGGGGGTAGCAATCAGCCCCAGCATTTT	CASSFDGGSNQPQHF
TRBJ1-4	TRBV5-1	TRBD1	.	TGCGCCAGCAGGGGACAGGGACAGGGAACAAAACTGTTTTTT	CASRGQGQGTKLFF
TRBJ1-5	TRBV19	.	few	TGTGCCAGTAGTATAGTGGCAGAAGATCAGCCCCAGCATTTT	CASSIVAEDQPQHF
TRBJ2-3	TRBV5-6	.	.	TGTGCCAGCAGCTTGGATTGGGGACACCAAAATACGCAGTATTTT	CASSLDWGHQNTQYF
TRBJ2-1	TRBV7-9	TRBD1	.	TGTGCCGGGGGATTTGACAGGGGGCCCCAGTTCTTC	CAGGFDRGPQFF
TRBJ2-7	TRBV11-3	TRBD1	.	TGTGCCAGCAGCTCGACTAACAGGGGCAGTTTGCACGAGCAGTACTTC	CASSSTNRGSLHEQYF
TRBJ1-2	TRBV6-1	.	once	TGTGCCAGCAGTGAAGGCCGCCAGGGAGGTTATGGCTACACCTTC	CASSEGRQGGYGYTF
TRBJ1-4	TRBV7-9	TRBD1	.	TGTGCCAGCAGCTTCCCTAGGACAGGGTTTAATGCTAATGAAAAACTGTTTTTT	CASSFPRTGFNANEKLFF
TRBJ1-3	TRBV18	.	.	TGTGCCAGCTCACAGGCAGGGCCTGACTTCTCTGGAAACACCATATATTTT	CASSQAGPDFSGNTIYF
TRBJ1-5	TRBV18	.	.	TGTGCCAGCTCACCAGAGTTGATAGCCTGGGACTCATATAGCAATCAGCCCCAGCATTTT	CASSPELIAWDSYSNQPQHF
TRBJ1-1	TRBV9	.	once	TGTGCCAGCAGCCCAGGGGCTGAAGCTTTCTTT	CASSPGAEAFF
TRBJ2-3	TRBV6-5	TRBD2	.	TGTGCCAGCAGTTACTCCGGGACTAGCGAGGGTACGCAGTATTTT	CASSYSGTSEGTQYF
TRBJ2-1	TRBV10-3	TRBD1	few	TGTGCCATCAGTCCCGACAGGGGCAACAATGAGCAGTTCTTC	CAISPDRGNNEQFF
TRBJ2-1	TRBV4-3	TRBD1	.	TGCGCCAGCAGCGCAAGTCCTCCGGGACAGGACTTTAATGAGCAGTTCTTC	CASSASPPGQDFNEQFF
TRBJ2-5	TRBV25-1	TRBD2	.	TGTGCCAGCACCCCCCTAGCGGGGGGCCCAGGGACCCAGTACTTC	CASTPLAGGPGTQYF
TRBJ2-3	TRBV7-3	.	.	TGTGCCAGCAGCCCCGCGAGGGCTTATACGCAGTATTTT	CASSPARAYTQYF
TRBJ2-7	TRBV28	.	.	TGTGCCAGCAGTCCCCAGGCCGGCTCATCGGTACAGTACTTC	CASSPQAGSSVQYF
TRBJ2-6	TRBV28	TRBD1	once	TGTGCCAGCAGTTTTCCCCATGTAGGGGGCACTGGGGCCAACGTCCTGACTTTC	CASSFPHVGGTGANVLTF
TRBJ1-6	TRBV27	.	.	TGTGCCAGCAGTTTGAAAACAGGGTTTAATTCACCCCTCCACTTT	CASSLKTGFNSPLHF
TRBJ2-7	TRBV7-2	TRBD2	.	TGTGCCAGCACCCATGGGGGGACTAGCGAGTACGAGCAGTACTTC	CASTHGGTSEYEQYF
TRBJ2-7	TRBV27	TRBD2	.	TGTGCCAGCAGTTCTCCCCTAGCGGGTTACGAGCAGTACTTC	CASSSPLAGYEQYF
TRBJ1-2	TRBV10-3	.	.	TGTGCCATCTGGGCAGGTGGCTACACCTTC	CAIWAGGYTF
TRBJ2-1	TRBV11-2	TRBD2	.	TGTGCCAGCAGCTCATCGCTAGCGGGAGTTTACAATGAGCAGTTCTTC	CASSSSLAGVYNEQFF
TRBJ2-3	TRBV7-3	TRBD1	.	TGTGCCAGCAGCCTCGACAGGGAAGCTACGCAGTATTTT	CASSLDREATQYF
TRBJ2-7	TRBV6-5	.	.	TGTGCCAGCAGTTACGGCAGAGGGTTAGAGCAGTACTTC	CASSYGRGLEQYF
TRBJ1-6	TRBV7-3	TRBD1	few	TGTGCCAGCAGCTTAACGGCTGCGACAGGGGAAGGCTCACCCCTCCACTTT	CASSLTAATGEGSPLHF
TRBJ2-7	TRBV5-1	TRBD1	.	TGCGCCAGCAGCTCATCGACAGGGTACTACGAGCAGTACTTC	CASSSSTGYYEQYF